These 23 T cell receptor beta chains were all obtained from the same sample, sequenced in a study of regulatory T cells in long-lasting Graves disease. Described time point: newly diagnosed GD, antithyroid drugs for less than 3 months. The TCR library was made from RNA extracted from PBMCs. Building the TCR beta libraries relied on iRepertoire HTBI primers, and CDR3 regions underwent Arm-PCR. TCRdb re-derived calls from the multiplex PCR reads in MiXCR, one entry per CDR3 protein. The sample contains approximately 400,000 distinct CDR3 sequences, about a sixth of which appear only once. Sample: peripheral blood mononuclear cells (PBMCs), taken at new diagnosis, from a patient treated with antithyroid drugs. These receptors all come from a female donor with Graves disease.

This clonotype has more than one count but fewer than ten. The CDR3 DNA sequence: TGTGCCAGCGAAGCGAACACTGAAGCTTTCTTT. Translated, it gives CASEANTEAFF. The chain has TRBV5-6 and TRBJ1-1; D gene ambiguous. Trimming cost V 7 bases and J 1 base, with 5 bases left between them. This CDR3 spans 11 amino acids. Germline assignment: CDR1 SGHDT and CDR2 YYEEEE.

In regard to this clonotype: This may arise from a read error, as a much more abundant clone is one base away. The rearrangement links TRBV12-5 to TRBJ1-3, with D perhaps matching TRBD1 (6 bases). Germline CDR1 reads LGHNT; CDR2 reads FRNRAP. Deletions cut 2 bases from V and 8 bases from J, with 31 bases between. This CDR3 contains 20 residues. The CDR3 protein is CASGLSHRRDSRLEGDTIYF. In nucleotides, the CDR3 is TGTGCTAGTGGTTTGTCCCATCGGAGGGACTCCCGACTGGAGGGGGACACCATATATTTT.

This clonotype showed up just once. This could be a read error, since a much larger clone is one nucleotide away. The V gene is TRBV5-1, the J gene TRBJ2-1; D may match TRBD1 or TRBD2 (5 bases each). The J call could be wrong; TRBJ2-7 is a better fit for the DNA end. In germline, CDR1 is SGHRS, CDR2 YFSETQ. CDR3 length equals 14 residues. The DNA for the CDR3 is TGCGCCAGCAGCTTCGGGGACGGTTACAATGAGCAGTACTTC. Translating gives CASSFGDGYNEQYF.

This clonotype has more than one count but fewer than ten. The chain joins TRBV5-1 to TRBJ2-1, with TRBD2 matching 7 bases. CDR1 is SGHRS, CDR2 YFSETQ, per germline. V shed 7 bases, J shed 8 bases, and the junction held 18 bases outside the gene matches. This CDR3 has 16 amino acids. The CDR3 sequence: CASSGGPGPLGYEQFF. CDR3 sequence (DNA): TGCGCCAGCTCGGGGGGTCCAGGTCCCCTAGGGTATGAGCAGTTCTTC.

This clonotype showed up many times. V and J are TRBV12-3 or TRBV12-4 and TRBJ2-1; D is uncertain. The CDR3 runs to 11 residues. The V gene lost 4 bases and the J gene lost 6 bases, with 4 bases spanning the gap. The CDR3 DNA is TGTGCCAGCAGTTGGGGCAATGAGCAGTTCTTC. It translates to CASSWGNEQFF.

This clonotype was seen repeatedly, ten times or more. The V and J genes are TRBV11-2 and TRBJ2-3, with D possibly TRBD2 on 7 matching bases. Looked up from germline, CDR1 is SGHAT and CDR2 is FQNNGV. Trimming took off 5 bases at V and 2 bases at J, with 17 bases between the two ends. This CDR3 contains 16 residues. In DNA form, the CDR3 reads TGTGCCAGCAGCGCACGGGGGGCGGGGGACACAGATACGCAGTATTTT. Translation gives CASSARGAGDTDTQYF.

This chain links TRBV9 with TRBJ1-5, with TRBD1 identical over 7 bases. Germline V gene sequence: CDR1 SGDLS, CDR2 YYNGEE. CDR3 length equals 15 residues. The V segment lost 0 bases and the J segment 3 bases; nucleotides outside the gene matches: 3. The CDR3 reads CASSVGGGINQPQHF. The CDR3 coding sequence is TGTGCCAGCAGCGTAGGAGGGGGCATCAATCAGCCCCAGCATTTT. Full variable domain (outside the CDR3, taken from reference TRBV9 and TRBJ1-5): DSGVTQTPKHLITATGQRVTLRCSPRSGDLSVYWYQQSLDQGLQFLIQYYNGEERAKGNILERFSAQQFPDLHSELNLSSLELGDSALYFCASSVGGGINQPQHFGDGTRLSIL.

This clonotype was seen ten or more times. The gene calls are TRBV5-6 and TRBJ2-3; 7 positions agree with TRBD2. The J segment lost 2 bases and the V segment lost 6 bases, leaving 12 bases of the junction unmatched. CDR1 is SGHDT, CDR2 YYEEEE, per germline. The CDR3 has 16 residues. CDR3 sequence (DNA): TGTGCCAGCATTTCCTACTCTAGCGGCTACACAGATACGCAGTATTTT. Protein: CASISYSSGYTDTQYF.

This clonotype was seen at least ten times. The chain is built from TRBV12-3 or TRBV12-4 and TRBJ2-6; unclear D gene. The CDR3 covers 18 residues. V lost 7 bases and J lost 0, with 19 bases in between. CDR3 sequence reads: CASTPGEELISGANVLTF. Written as DNA, the CDR3 is TGTGCCAGCACCCCTGGTGAGGAACTCATCTCTGGGGCCAACGTCCTGACTTTC.

The rearrangement joins TRBV7-9 to TRBJ1-1; TRBD1 might be the D (5 bases). Germline V lookup: CDR1 SEHNR, CDR2 FQNEAQ (reference sequence). V gave up 7 bases and J gave up 3 bases, with 21 bases separating them. This CDR3 has 16 amino acids. The DNA for the CDR3 is TGTGCCAGCACCTTCGTTCACCTCAGGGAAGACACTGAAGCTTTCTTT. Translating gives CASTFVHLREDTEAFF.

This clonotype was seen more than once but under ten times. This chain joins TRBV11-2 and TRBJ1-6; no reliable D call. The CDR3 totals 16 residues. Germline V lookup: CDR1 SGHAT, CDR2 FQNNGV. Deletions cut 2 bases from V and 8 bases from J, with 16 bases between. CDR3 amino acids: CASSLTTWYMDSPLHF. The CDR3 region has the DNA TGTGCCAGCAGCTTAACTACCTGGTACATGGATTCACCCCTCCACTTT.

The V gene is TRBV3-1, the J gene TRBJ1-4; TRBD1 aligns across 8 bases. Germline V gives CDR1 LGHDT, CDR2 YNNKEL (reference sequence). The V gene end was trimmed by 4 bases and the J gene end by 4 bases; junction bases not matched to a gene: 8. The CDR3 is 16 residues long. The CDR3 sequence: CASSPQDRGFNEKLFF. CDR3 nucleotides: TGTGCCAGCAGCCCACAAGACAGGGGATTTAATGAAAAACTGTTTTTT.

In its sample, this clonotype was seen many times. V gene TRBV5-1 combines with J gene TRBJ2-6; a possible D gene is TRBD1 (5 bases). The CDR3 loop spans 17 amino acids. CDR1 and CDR2 from the germline V gene are SGHRS and YFSETQ. With 4 bases removed from V and 1 base from J, the gap between germline ends came to 15 bases. The CDR3, as DNA: TGCGCCAGCAGCACCCGACAGACTCCTTCTGGGGCCAACGTCCTGACTTTC. This gives the protein CASSTRQTPSGANVLTF. The whole variable domain, remainder taken from reference TRBV5-1 and TRBJ2-6, is KAGVTQTPRYLIKTRGQQVTLSCSPISGHRSVSWYQQTPGQGLQFLFEYFSETQRNKGNFPGRFSGRQFSNSRSEMNVSTLELGDSALYLCASSTRQTPSGANVLTFGAGSRLTVL.

The chain joins TRBV28 to TRBJ2-1; 9 bases fit TRBD1. Trimming at V came to 6 bases and at J to 5 bases, leaving 5 bases not matched to a gene. The CDR3 spans 14 residues. Germline V lookup: CDR1 MDHEN, CDR2 SYDVKM. The CDR3 sequence is CASSPDRGHNEQFF. Written as DNA, the CDR3 is TGTGCCAGCAGCCCGGACAGGGGTCACAATGAGCAGTTCTTC.

The rearrangement uses TRBV19 and TRBJ2-2, with 12 bases fitting TRBD2. The CDR3 is 17 residues long. J lost 2 bases, V lost 6 bases, and 7 bases had no gene match. Germline CDR1 and CDR2: LNHDA and SQIVND (reference sequence). CDR3 amino acids: CASSRELAGGNTGELFF. The CDR3, as DNA: TGTGCCAGTAGCCGGGAACTAGCGGGAGGAAACACCGGGGAGCTGTTTTTT.

This clonotype was counted at least ten times. This chain uses TRBV7-2 with TRBJ2-5; D possibly uses TRBD1 or TRBD2 (6 bases each). CDR1 is SGHTA, CDR2 FQGNSA, per germline. V was pared by 0 bases and J by 7 bases, with 12 bases between. The CDR3 covers 14 residues. CDR3 DNA: TGTGCCAGCAGCTTAGCGAAGGGGGAGGTGACCCAGTACTTC. This codes for CASSLAKGEVTQYF.

This clonotype was observed at least ten times. CDR3 DNA sequence: TGTGCCAGCAGCCTAGGGGGCACGTCTGAAGCTTTCTTT. Its protein is CASSLGGTSEAFF. The gene calls are TRBV3-1 and TRBJ1-1, with TRBD1 matching 7 bases. The CDR3 runs 13 residues. Germline V lookup: CDR1 LGHDT, CDR2 YNNKEL (reference sequence). Unmatched junction bases numbered 5, after V lost 4 bases and J lost 6 bases.

Comments on this clonotype: It is likely a read error: a sequence one base away is far more abundant. The chain uses TRBV7-2 and TRBJ2-1, with TRBD1 matching over 9 bases. CDR1 is SGHTA and CDR2 is FQGNSA in the germline V gene. V was pared by 4 bases and J by 13 bases, with 11 bases of the junction left unmatched. This CDR3 comprises 14 residues. The CDR3 nucleotides read TGTGCCAGCAGCTCCGGACAGGGGTGGGAGACCCAGTTCTTC. This translates into CASSSGQGWETQFF.

This clonotype was seen many times. The rearrangement links TRBV2 to TRBJ1-2; 11 bases match TRBD1. The V gene end was trimmed by 3 bases and the J gene end by 5 bases; junction bases not matched to a gene: 5. Germline lookup yields CDR1 SNHLY and CDR2 FYNNEI. CDR3 size: 15 residues. CDR3 sequence (DNA): TGTGCCAGCAGTGACCTGGGACAGGGGGGATATGGCTACACCTTC. Encoded protein: CASSDLGQGGYGYTF. Drawing the rest from reference TRBV2 and TRBJ1-2, the complete variable domain is EPEVTQTPSHQVTQMGQEVILRCVPISNHLYFYWYRQILGQKVEFLVSFYNNEISEKSEIFDDQFSVERPDGSNFTLKIRSTKLEDSAMYFCASSDLGQGGYGYTFGSGTRLTVV.

Comments on this clonotype: A far larger clone is just one base off, so this is likely a read error. This is likely a read error, given that the CDR3 carries no conserved phenylalanine or tryptophan at its end. This chain uses TRBV3-1 with TRBJ2-3; D gene ambiguous. The V end lost 5 bases, the J end lost 2 bases, and 11 bases lay between the germline ends. CDR3 size: 14 residues. Germline values: CDR1 LGHDT, CDR2 YNNKEL (reference sequence). The CDR3 here is CASSTNVPTDTQYL. CDR3 bases: TGTGCCAGCAGCACCAACGTACCCACAGATACGCAGTATCTT.

This chain connects TRBV9 to TRBJ2-7; 15 positions match TRBD2. V gave up 3 bases and J gave up 2 bases; unmatched junction bases: 9. CDR3 length equals 18 residues. Germline CDR1 reads SGDLS; CDR2 reads YYNGEE. The CDR3 DNA sequence: TGTGCCAGCAGCGCGAACCCGGGACTAGCGGGAGGTACCTACGAGCAGTACTTC. Translating it yields CASSANPGLAGGTYEQYF.

This CDR3 reads CATSRVLGDGYDEQFF. The CDR3 nucleotides are TGTGCCACCAGCAGAGTTTTGGGGGATGGATACGATGAGCAGTTCTTC. V gene TRBV15 combines with J gene TRBJ2-1; D possibly matches TRBD1 or TRBD2 (5 bases each). The CDR3 runs to 16 residues. The V end was cut by 1 base, the J end by 8 bases, with 18 bases between. Germline CDR1 is LNHNV and CDR2 is YYDKDF (reference sequence). The variable domain in full, completed from reference TRBV15 and TRBJ2-1, reads DAMVIQNPRYQVTQFGKPVTLSCSQTLNHNVMYWYQQKSSQAPKLLFHYYDKDFNNEADTPDNFQSRRPNTSFCFLDIRSPGLGDTAMYLCATSRVLGDGYDEQFFGPGTRLTVL.

This clonotype was counted many times. The rearrangement uses TRBV7-9 and TRBJ2-3; D ambiguous. CDR3 length: 13 residues. Germline-derived CDR1 and CDR2 are SEHNR and FQNEAQ (reference sequence). Trimming took 0 bases from V and 4 from J, leaving 5 bases between them. The CDR3 nucleotides read TGTGCCAGCAGCTTAGCCGTTCCAGATACGCAGTATTTT. Protein: CASSLAVPDTQYF.